This T cell receptor (beta chain) was recorded in a study of T cell responses to AZD1222 COVID-19 vaccine. This clone was detected only once. Antigen: not known. Points from the study as a whole: Unmutated variant regions reportedly attract nearly half of all spike-specific TCRs. The span of vaccine-associated CD4 TCRs extended across spike, with dominance at 160-218 and 743-854. Just a handful of people given AZD1222 tested seropositive at baseline. Donors, mostly white British, included more females; clonal diversity was possibly underestimated.

This CDR3 spans 15 amino acids. Germline CDR1 and CDR2: SEHNR and FQNEAQ (reference sequence). Trimming took off 7 bases at V and 2 bases at J, with 17 bases between the two ends. Sequencing used immunoSEQ multiplex PCR; TCRdb keeps in-frame clones, though not all of them. The sample consists of 140,000 to 150,000 clones, roughly 92% of them appearing once. This clonotype originated in an adult in good health. V and J are TRBV7-9 and TRBJ1-2; D uncertain. The sample in question was peripheral blood, obtained on day 0 of AZD1222 vaccination. The CDR3 is CASTMSGPRNYGYTF. CDR3 in DNA: TGTGCCAGCACCATGAGCGGTCCCCGGAACTATGGCTACACCTTC. Full variable domain (missing parts from reference TRBV7-9 and TRBJ1-2): DTGVSQNPRHKITKRGQNVTFRCDPISEHNRLYWYRQTLGQGPEFLTYFQNEAQLEKSRLLSDRFSAERPKGSFSTLEIQRTEQGDSAMYLCASTMSGPRNYGYTFGSGTRLTVV.